Below are 20 T cell receptor beta chains sequenced from a single sample in a study of T cells in Graves' hyperthyroidism and ophthalmopathy (dated by TCRdb to about 2019). Library preparation was by multiplex PCR. Data came from an Illumina HiSeq 2000. TCR beta CDR3 regions were amplified from RNA transcripts. The TCR CDR3 was subjected to a first round of RT-PCR using the HTBI primer set and the Qiagen OneStep RT-PCR kit. Starting from the raw public reads, TCRdb applied fastp trimming at Q25, assembled clones with MiXCR and retained in-frame beta chains. Every distinct CDR3 protein forms one entry, paired with its most common genes and DNA. This sample has over 550,000 distinct CDR3 sequences in its table, and over 15% of those were observed once. Together, the top ten hold 15% to 20% of the sample. The material sequenced was blood. The receptors were gathered from a woman aged 18-35 years with Graves' hyperthyroidism.

This clonotype has ten or more counts. This chain links TRBV3-1 with TRBJ1-1; 9 nucleotides match TRBD1. The CDR3 sequence is 14 residues long. Germline assignment: CDR1 LGHDT and CDR2 YNNKEL (reference sequence). The trim removed 5 bases at V and 3 bases at J, leaving 4 bases unmatched. DNA for the CDR3: TGTGCCAGCAGCGCCCGGGACAGGGACACTGAAGCTTTCTTT. This sequence encodes CASSARDRDTEAFF.

The chain employs TRBV20-1 and TRBJ1-3; D unresolved. The germline CDR1 and CDR2 sequences are DFQATT and SNEGSKA (reference sequence). V lost 3 bases to trimming and J lost 0 bases, with 24 bases between them. The CDR3 is 19 residues long. This chain's CDR3 is CSASSLGWPNFFSGNTIYF. Written as DNA, the CDR3 is TGCAGTGCTAGTAGCCTGGGTTGGCCGAACTTTTTCTCTGGAAACACCATATATTTT.

This clonotype was seen repeatedly, ten times or more. The chain couples TRBV12-3 or TRBV12-4 to TRBJ2-7, with D perhaps assigned TRBD1 or TRBD2 (5 bases each). This CDR3 comprises 15 residues. V was clipped by 5 bases and J by 2 bases, with 16 bases between them. CDR3 sequence: CASSPRGGPTYEQYF. Written as DNA, the CDR3 is TGTGCCAGCAGTCCCCGTGGGGGACCCACCTACGAGCAGTACTTC.

The table lists this clonotype with many counts. The chain combines TRBV12-3 or TRBV12-4 with TRBJ2-5; TRBD1 matches 7 bases. V lost 3 bases to trimming and J lost 5 bases; unmatched junction nucleotides: 3. CDR3 size: 13 residues. CDR3 loop: CASSFVDRETQYF. CDR3 nucleotides: TGTGCCAGCAGTTTTGTGGACAGGGAGACCCAGTACTTC.

The chain couples TRBV6-5 to TRBJ1-1; weak D call: TRBD1 (5 bases). This CDR3 is built from 15 residues. Trimming removed 0 bases from V and 0 bases from J, with 8 bases in between. CDR1 MNHEY and CDR2 SVGAGI come from the germline V gene. The CDR3 reads CASSYSQGVNTEAFF. The CDR3 DNA is TGTGCCAGCAGTTACTCCCAGGGAGTGAACACTGAAGCTTTCTTT.

This clonotype was counted many times. This chain uses TRBV3-1 with TRBJ1-1, with 10 bases matching TRBD1. V dropped 3 bases and J dropped 3; count of bases not matched to a gene: 7. This CDR3 contains 16 residues. The germline V gene has CDR1 LGHDT and CDR2 YNNKEL (reference sequence). CDR3 in amino acids: CASSQGGQGRYTEAFF. The CDR3 nucleotides are TGTGCCAGCAGCCAGGGGGGACAGGGGCGGTACACTGAAGCTTTCTTT.

This clonotype was counted many times. V and J are TRBV29-1 and TRBJ2-5; a weak D match, TRBD2 (6 bases). Germline CDR1 reads SQVTM; CDR2 reads ANQGSEA. This CDR3 is 11 amino acids long. Trimming took off 3 bases at V and 7 bases at J, with 9 bases between the two ends. The CDR3 sequence: CSVDGGGTQYF. For the CDR3, the DNA is TGCAGCGTTGATGGGGGAGGGACCCAGTACTTC.

V is TRBV10-3 and J is TRBJ1-4; D remains ambiguous. Trimming stripped 0 bases from V and 7 bases from J, with 15 bases between. Germline CDR1 ENHRY, CDR2 SYGVKD. The CDR3 is made up of 16 amino acids. CDR3 sequence reads: CAISESGIPGGEKLFF. CDR3 nucleotides: TGTGCCATCAGTGAGTCGGGTATTCCGGGAGGTGAAAAACTGTTTTTT.

This clonotype has a count of ten or more. The CDR3 region is CASSEDPRPGANVLTF. The CDR3 DNA sequence: TGTGCCAGCAGTGAAGATCCCAGGCCTGGGGCCAACGTCCTGACTTTC. V usage is TRBV6-1 and J usage is TRBJ2-6; D call uncertain. CDR3 length: 16 residues. Germline V gene lookup returns CDR1 MNHNS and CDR2 SASEGT. Trimming removed 1 base from V and 2 bases from J, with 9 bases in between.

This clonotype was seen only a few times. The chain has TRBV2 and TRBJ1-6; D gene unclear. V dropped 6 bases and J dropped 0 bases, with 15 bases sitting between them. Germline V gene lookup returns CDR1 SNHLY and CDR2 FYNNEI. This CDR3 has 17 residues. CDR3 nucleotides: TGTGCCAGCAGCGTCTATCGGGCGAGCTCCTATAATTCACCCCTCCACTTT. It encodes CASSVYRASSYNSPLHF.

This clonotype was counted at least ten times. The V call is TRBV20-1, the J call TRBJ2-2, with D unclear. The CDR3 is 13 residues long. V was trimmed by 7 bases and J by 3 bases, leaving 12 bases between them. Germline lookup yields CDR1 DFQATT and CDR2 SNEGSKA (reference sequence). In DNA, the CDR3 is TGCAGTGAAATCGACCGGGACACCGGGGAGCTGTTTTTT. Translated: CSEIDRDTGELFF.

The gene calls are TRBV28 and TRBJ2-3; TRBD2 matches 13 bases. V was pared by 6 bases and J by 12 bases, with 9 bases of the junction left unmatched. Germline V CDR1 and CDR2: MDHEN, SYDVKM. CDR3 length: 14 amino acids. The CDR3 region is CASRAGLAGEEQYF. In nucleotides, the CDR3 is TGTGCCAGCAGAGCAGGACTAGCGGGAGAAGAACAGTATTTT.

The rearrangement joins TRBV3-1 to TRBJ2-3; TRBD2 matches at 9 bases. The CDR3 length is 16 residues. The junction had 5 bases not matched to a gene; V was cut back by 2 bases and J by 2 bases. Germline V CDR1 and CDR2: LGHDT, YNNKEL (reference sequence). CDR3 in amino acids: CASSQLSGGYTDTQYF. As DNA, the CDR3 is TGTGCCAGCAGCCAACTAAGCGGGGGGTACACAGATACGCAGTATTTT.

V and J are TRBV6-2 or TRBV6-3 and TRBJ2-5; TRBD2 aligns across 15 bases. Germline-derived CDR1 and CDR2 are MNHEY and SVGEGT. J lost 5 bases, V lost 5 bases, and 9 bases had no gene match. The CDR3 spans 17 residues. CDR3 DNA: TGTGCCAGCAGTCAGCCAACTGGACTAGCGGGGGGGGAGACCCAGTACTTC. It specifies CASSQPTGLAGGETQYF.

The rearrangement joins TRBV20-1 to TRBJ2-7, with D tentatively TRBD2 (7 bases). Trimming pared 0 bases from V and 8 bases from J, leaving 11 bases between. Per the germline V gene, CDR1 is DFQATT and CDR2 is SNEGSKA (reference sequence). CDR3 length: 12 residues. CDR3 DNA: TGCAGTGCTAGAGATGGCGGGGGCAAGCAGTACTTC. The encoded protein is CSARDGGGKQYF.

J is TRBJ2-2 and V is TRBV6-1; D is unclear. Between the trimmed V and J ends, which lost 5 bases and 4 bases, there was a span of 5 bases. This CDR3 comprises 12 residues. The germline V gene encodes CDR1 MNHNS and CDR2 SASEGT. The CDR3 nucleotides read TGTGCCAGCAGTTGGGTCACCGGGGAGCTGTTTTTT. It specifies CASSWVTGELFF.

A note on this clonotype: A much larger clone is a single base away; this may be a read error. V is TRBV7-2 and J is TRBJ1-1; TRBD1 is a possible D gene (6 bases). CDR3 length: 13 residues. Germline CDR1 SGHTA, CDR2 FQGNSA. CDR3 coding DNA: TGTGCCAGCAGATCCACAGGGAGCACTGAAGCTCTCTTT. It yields the protein CASRSTGSTEALF.

The chain is built from TRBV20-1 and TRBJ1-4; D ambiguous. This CDR3 has 16 amino acids. Looked up from germline, CDR1 is DFQATT and CDR2 is SNEGSKA (reference sequence). V was trimmed by 0 bases and J by 8 bases, leaving 19 bases between them. DNA of the CDR3: TGCAGTGCTAGAGATCTGTCAGCCGGGCGTCGAGAAAAACTGTTTTTT. This gives the protein CSARDLSAGRREKLFF.

V gene TRBV27 combines with J gene TRBJ2-7, with 11 bases that match TRBD2. The CDR3 is made up of 15 amino acids. Germline trimming cut 6 bases from V and 1 base from J; bases unmatched to any gene: 5. CDR1 and CDR2 from the germline V gene are MNHEY and SMNVEV (reference sequence). The CDR3 protein is CASSELAGVSYEQYF. The DNA of the CDR3 is TGTGCCAGCAGCGAACTAGCGGGGGTATCCTACGAGCAGTACTTC.

This clonotype occurred many times. The chain is built from TRBV12-3 or TRBV12-4 and TRBJ1-2; 9 positions match TRBD1. Trimming removed 2 bases from V and 7 bases from J; junction bases left unmatched: 5. This CDR3 region has 14 residues. This CDR3 reads CASSLRQGGSGYTF. The CDR3 DNA reads as TGTGCCAGCAGTTTAAGACAGGGGGGGTCTGGCTACACCTTC.